This entry lists 2 T cell receptor beta chains sequenced from one sample in a study of cytomegalovirus exposure and HLA in healthy donors. PCR involved 60 Vbeta and 13 Jbeta primers. The data were produced by immunoSEQ multiplex PCR, yet TCRdb's version contains in-frame clones alone and is incomplete. The table shows about 140,000 clones, with approximately 82% occurring only once. The specimen was PBMCs. Every receptor here comes from a woman in her forties in good health and CMV-seronegative.

The chain couples TRBV27 to TRBJ2-1; TRBD2 matches at 9 bases. Germline-derived CDR1 and CDR2 are MNHEY and SMNVEV (reference sequence). CDR3 size: 16 residues. V was pared by 1 base and J by 8 bases, with 9 bases of the junction left unmatched. The CDR3 nucleotides read TGTGCCAGCAGTTTATTAGTGGGCGGGAGGGCCTATGAGCAGTTCTTC. Encoded protein: CASSLLVGGRAYEQFF.

This clone was observed a few times. The gene calls are TRBV5-1 and TRBJ1-2; 7 bases match TRBD1. The germline CDR1 and CDR2 sequences are SGHRS and YFSETQ. V shed 4 bases and J 6 bases; nucleotides not matched to a gene: 12. The CDR3 consists of 15 residues. The CDR3 sequence is CASSLGQFAGDGYTF. DNA of the CDR3: TGCGCCAGCAGCCTGGGACAGTTCGCAGGTGATGGCTACACCTTC. Combining the CDR3 with reference TRBV5-1 and TRBJ1-2 gives the whole variable domain KAGVTQTPRYLIKTRGQQVTLSCSPISGHRSVSWYQQTPGQGLQFLFEYFSETQRNKGNFPGRFSGRQFSNSRSEMNVSTLELGDSALYLCASSLGQFAGDGYTFGSGTRLTVV.